This is a list of T cell receptor beta chains from one sample in a study of cytomegalovirus exposure and HLA in healthy donors. The repertoire was sequenced with immunoSEQ multiplex PCR; TCRdb's copy has only in-frame clones and lacks some. The sample has 90,000 to 100,000 clones; 70% to 85% are singletons. Source material: PBMCs. These receptors originate from a man in his forties or fifties in good health and CMV-seronegative. Each CDR3 is given with its conserved first and last residue. A D gene is named only where the DNA matches it firmly. Size is stated for part of the rows, as once, few or many counts, or as a class when the clone is expanded.

TRBJ2-5	TRBD2	NA	TRBV18	19	TGTGCCAGCTCACCACCTATGTTTGCGGGAGGGCCTACTAGAGAGACCCAGTACTTC	CASSPPMFAGGPTRETQYF
TRBJ2-3	NA	NA	TRBV5-1	13	TGCGCCAGCAGTTTAGACAGAACGGATACGCAGTATTTT	CASSLDRTDTQYF
TRBJ2-1	TRBD1	NA	TRBV27	17	TGTGCCAGCAGTTTATTTCGTACGGGACAGGGGATCGGTGAGCAGTTCTTC	CASSLFRTGQGIGEQFF
TRBJ2-6	NA	NA	TRBV29-1	14	TGCAGCGTTGAAGGAGGATCTGGGGCCAACGTCCTGACTTTC	CSVEGGSGANVLTF
TRBJ1-1	TRBD1	once	TRBV28	13	TGTGCCAGCAGTTTACCGGACAGGGATAGAGCTTTCTTT	CASSLPDRDRAFF
TRBJ2-7	TRBD2	once	TRBV4-2	17	TGTGTCAGCAGCCAAGGGGGGGGACTAGCGGGGTACTACGAGCAGTACTTC	CVSSQGGGLAGYYEQYF
TRBJ2-7	NA	NA	TRBV28	12	TGTGCCAGCAGCCCAACATCCTACGAGCAGTACTTC	CASSPTSYEQYF
TRBJ2-1	TRBD1	NA	TRBV5-1	15	TGCGCCAGCAGAGAGGGGGCGAGGGACTACAATGAGCAGTTCTTC	CASREGARDYNEQFF
TRBJ1-2	NA	NA	TRBV6-1	13	TGTGCCAGCACGGGGGGACAATCCTATGGCTACACCTTC	CASTGGQSYGYTF
TRBJ2-1	TRBD2	NA	TRBV7-9	18	TGTGCCAGCAGCCAACAATTGATACTAGCGGGAGGGCCAAATGAGCAGTTCTTC	CASSQQLILAGGPNEQFF
TRBJ2-7	NA	few	TRBV10-3	14	TGTGCCATCAGTGAGCAACAGGGCTCCTACGAGCAGTACTTC	CAISEQQGSYEQYF
TRBJ2-7	NA	NA	TRBV28	15	TGTGCCAGCAGTTCCCTACCGCAGGGTGGTGGCGAGCAGTACTTC	CASSSLPQGGGEQYF
TRBJ2-1	NA	NA	TRBV5-1	14	TGCGCCAGCAGCTCCGGGACATCCGGCGGTGAGCAGTTCTTC	CASSSGTSGGEQFF
TRBJ2-1	NA	NA	TRBV4-2	14	TGTGCCAGCAGCCAAGGTCAGGACTACAATGAGCAGTTCTTC	CASSQGQDYNEQFF
TRBJ2-4	TRBD2	few	TRBV6-1	16	TGTGCCAGCAGTGGTAGCGGGGCGGCCCACGAAAACATTCAGTACTTC	CASSGSGAAHENIQYF
TRBJ1-2	NA	NA	TRBV18	13	TGTGCCAGCTCACCCGCCCAGGACTATGGCTACACCTTC	CASSPAQDYGYTF
TRBJ2-2	NA	NA	TRBV9	16	TGTGCCAGCAGCGTTAACCCCGACAGTAACACCGGGGAGCTGTTTTTT	CASSVNPDSNTGELFF
TRBJ1-4	TRBD1	NA	TRBV19	17	TGTGCCAGTATGGGCCGGGACAGGGGGAGAAGGAATGAAAAACTGTTTTTT	CASMGRDRGRRNEKLFF
TRBJ2-5	NA	NA	TRBV11-2	16	TGTGCCAGCAGCTTAGGTCCTGGAGTCACCCAAGAGACCCAGTACTTC	CASSLGPGVTQETQYF
TRBJ1-2	TRBD1	NA	TRBV28	20	TGTGCCAGCAGCTTCAACTCCAATCTAAGGACAGGGGGTTACGGCTATGGCTACACCTTC	CASSFNSNLRTGGYGYGYTF
TRBJ1-1	TRBD1	NA	TRBV11-2	15	TGTGCCAGCAGCGGACCAGGGGGAGCGAACACTGAAGCTTTCTTT	CASSGPGGANTEAFF
TRBJ2-1	TRBD2	NA	TRBV19	15	TGTGCCAGTAGTATAAGTAGCGGGGCCTTCAATGAGCAGTTCTTC	CASSISSGAFNEQFF
TRBJ2-1	NA	NA	TRBV2	13	TGTGCCAGCGCAGGACAGATTAACAATGAGCAGTTCTTC	CASAGQINNEQFF
TRBJ2-1	NA	NA	TRBV25-1	16	TGTGCCAGCAGTGACCCCCAAGAGAGCTCCTACAATGAGCAGTTCTTC	CASSDPQESSYNEQFF
TRBJ1-2	NA	NA	TRBV14	13	TGTGCCAGCAGCCGATTTAACAGGGAAGGCTACACCTTC	CASSRFNREGYTF
TRBJ1-1	NA	NA	TRBV5-5	13	TGTGCCAGCAGCACCATACAGGGTTCTGAAGCTTTCTTT	CASSTIQGSEAFF
TRBJ1-2	NA	NA	TRBV4-1	15	TGCGCCAGCAGCCACCAACAGGGTACTAACTATGGCTACACCTTC	CASSHQQGTNYGYTF
TRBJ2-3	NA	NA	TRBV6-5	15	TGTGCCAGCAGTTACACTTTGGGCAGCACAGATACGCAGTATTTT	CASSYTLGSTDTQYF
TRBJ2-7	NA	few	TRBV6-6	14	TGTGCCAGCAGCTCCGGGACACGATCCTACGAGCAGTACTTC	CASSSGTRSYEQYF
TRBJ1-1	NA	NA	TRBV7-2	15	TGTGCCAGCAGCTTTGATGGAGGTTTTTACACTGAAGCTTTCTTT	CASSFDGGFYTEAFF
TRBJ1-3	TRBD1	NA	TRBV28	14	TGTGCCAGCAATTTTAAGGGGGCCCCCGGAACCATATATTTT	CASNFKGAPGTIYF